These T cell receptor beta chains were read from a single sample in a study of blood T cell repertoires in COVID-19. Sequencing was performed with immunoSEQ multiplex PCR; in TCRdb, only in-frame clones are kept and a portion is missing. The sample lists 69,000 or so clones, under 90% occurring once. Sequences were obtained from peripheral blood. The receptor set was obtained from a man between 45 and 60 years old with COVID-19, enrolled during active disease. Each CDR3 is given with its conserved first and last residue.

J | V | CDR3
TRBJ1-3 | TRBV21-1 | CASSSQDSRCANTIYF
TRBJ1-1 | TRBV16 | CASSPLEEHAFF
TRBJ2-7 | TRBV27 | CASSADPPDYYEQYF
TRBJ2-1 | TRBV5-4 | CASSSRTSGDEQFF
TRBJ2-3 | TRBV27 | CASSSGQGSDTQYF
TRBJ1-6 | TRBV19 | CASSTDSGGPYNSPLHF
TRBJ1-5 | TRBV28 | CASRSGQGGQPQHF
TRBJ2-2 | TRBV7-9 | CASSLWTGGNTGELFF
TRBJ2-7 | TRBV4-1 | CASSQEAPPAYEQYF
TRBJ2-1 | TRBV2 | CASSEFGGGYNEQFF
TRBJ2-3 | TRBV7-2 | CASSLAGWGAQYF
TRBJ2-1 | TRBV27 | CASSLWSGDEQFF
TRBJ2-2 | TRBV7-9 | CASSLGQGTTGELFF
TRBJ2-5 | TRBV25-1 | CASSEYRGLAETQYF
TRBJ1-5 | TRBV6-4 | CASSDSYGQNQPQHF
TRBJ2-1 | TRBV6-5 | CASTLGLAHNEQFF
TRBJ1-2 | TRBV7-9 | CASSPKQGDNYGYTF
TRBJ2-5 | TRBV7-9 | CASSLGGRAGIQETQYF
TRBJ2-2 | TRBV7-2 | CASSPQGLATGELFF
TRBJ2-7 | TRBV12-3/TRBV12-4 | CASSLVGVEQYF
TRBJ2-7 | TRBV10-2 | CASSESSPQSFSYEQYF
TRBJ1-4 | TRBV6-5 | CASKGTGEEKLFF
TRBJ1-5 | TRBV5-5 | CASSSDTDQPQHF
TRBJ2-1 | TRBV5-4 | CASSLDSGGHNEQFF
TRBJ1-6 | TRBV9 | CASSVGQVNSPLHF
TRBJ2-3 | TRBV6-5 | CASSNPLGSTDTQYF
TRBJ2-3 | TRBV9 | CASSVDIGYTDTQYF
TRBJ1-6 | TRBV7-6 | CASSLDPGSSYNSPLHF
TRBJ2-3 | TRBV3-1/TRBV3-2 | CASSQDETSGGNTDTQYF
TRBJ1-5 | TRBV7-6 | CASSPGLHQPQHF
TRBJ1-3 | TRBV9 | CASSVQDLSGNTIYF
TRBJ2-1 | TRBV7-9 | CASSWLLGDSSSYNEQFF
TRBJ1-6 | TRBV7-9 | CASSVTGVLSPLHF
TRBJ2-7 | TRBV7-9 | CASSLAELAEQYF
TRBJ2-7 | TRBV28 | CASSLGAAGGAGEQYF
TRBJ2-2 | TRBV27 | CASSTRTGGAGELFF
TRBJ2-1 | TRBV30 | CAWSVQTVSGRFF
TRBJ1-1 | TRBV5-5 | CASSFGTGASGTEAFF
TRBJ2-3 | TRBV30 | CAWSPGTSSLADTQYF
TRBJ2-3 | TRBV29-1 | CSVMTGITSTDTQYF
TRBJ1-1 | TRBV6-6 | CASSARQVEAFF
TRBJ1-3 | TRBV6-2/TRBV6-3 | CASSYRDTGNTIYF
TRBJ1-5 | TRBV29-1 | CSVDVTSRGPQHF
TRBJ1-5 | TRBV19 | CASSMSRSYSNQPQHF
TRBJ2-5 | TRBV7-3 | CASSQIDQETQYF
TRBJ1-1 | TRBV10-2 | CASSVQGDTEAFF
TRBJ2-5 | TRBV3-1/TRBV3-2 | CASSQGGLQETQYF
TRBJ2-7 | TRBV7-2 | CASSLAPDSFEQYF